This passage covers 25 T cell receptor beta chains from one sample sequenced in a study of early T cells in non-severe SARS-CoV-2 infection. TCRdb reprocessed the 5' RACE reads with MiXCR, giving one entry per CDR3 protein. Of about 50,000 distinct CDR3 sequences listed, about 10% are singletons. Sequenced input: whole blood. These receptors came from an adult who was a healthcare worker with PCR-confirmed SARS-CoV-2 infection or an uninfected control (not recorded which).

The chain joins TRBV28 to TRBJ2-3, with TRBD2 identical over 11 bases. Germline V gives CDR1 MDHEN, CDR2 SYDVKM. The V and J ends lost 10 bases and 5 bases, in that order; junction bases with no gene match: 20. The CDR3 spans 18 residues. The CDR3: CATTTGTSGSSPRDTQYF. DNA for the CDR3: TGTGCCACCACCACCGGGACTAGCGGATCAAGCCCGAGAGATACGCAGTATTTT.

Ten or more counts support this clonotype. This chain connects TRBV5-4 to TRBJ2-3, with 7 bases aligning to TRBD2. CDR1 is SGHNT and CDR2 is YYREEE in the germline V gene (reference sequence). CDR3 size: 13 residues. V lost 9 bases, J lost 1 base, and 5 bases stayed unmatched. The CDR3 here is CATVLAGTDTQYF. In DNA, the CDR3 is TGTGCCACCGTCCTAGCGGGCACAGATACGCAGTATTTT.

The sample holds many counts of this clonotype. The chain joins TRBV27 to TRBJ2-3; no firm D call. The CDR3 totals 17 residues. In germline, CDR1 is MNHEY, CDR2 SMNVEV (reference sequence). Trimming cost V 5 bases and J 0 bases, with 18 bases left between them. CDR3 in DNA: TGTGCCAGCAGTCTAGATTACGGCAGAATTAGCACAGATACGCAGTATTTT. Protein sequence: CASSLDYGRISTDTQYF.

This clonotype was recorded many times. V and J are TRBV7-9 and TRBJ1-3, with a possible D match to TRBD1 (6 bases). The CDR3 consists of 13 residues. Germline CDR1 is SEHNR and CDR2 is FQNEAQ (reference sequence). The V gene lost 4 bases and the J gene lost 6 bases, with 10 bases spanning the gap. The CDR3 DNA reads TGTGCCAGCAGCTATACAGGGTTAAACACCATATATTTT. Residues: CASSYTGLNTIYF.

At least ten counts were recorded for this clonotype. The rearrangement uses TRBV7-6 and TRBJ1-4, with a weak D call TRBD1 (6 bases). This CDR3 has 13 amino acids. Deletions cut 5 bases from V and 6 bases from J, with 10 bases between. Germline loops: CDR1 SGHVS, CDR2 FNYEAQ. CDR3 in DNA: TGTGCCAGCAGCCCGACAGGTTATGAAAAACTGTTTTTT. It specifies CASSPTGYEKLFF.

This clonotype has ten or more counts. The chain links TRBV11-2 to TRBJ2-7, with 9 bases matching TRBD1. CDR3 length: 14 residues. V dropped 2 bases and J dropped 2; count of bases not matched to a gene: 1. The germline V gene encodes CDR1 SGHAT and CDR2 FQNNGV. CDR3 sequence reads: CASSLWDRAYEQYF. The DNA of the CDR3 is TGTGCCAGCAGCTTATGGGACAGGGCCTACGAGCAGTACTTC. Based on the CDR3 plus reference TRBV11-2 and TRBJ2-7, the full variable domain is EAGVAQSPRYKIIEKRQSVAFWCNPISGHATLYWYQQILGQGPKLLIQFQNNGVVDDSQLPKDRFSAERLKGVDSTLKIQPAKLEDSAVYLCASSLWDRAYEQYFGPGTRLTVT.

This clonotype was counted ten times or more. The CDR3 is CASRTPGQGSGEQYF. CDR3 nucleotides: TGTGCCAGCAGAACTCCGGGACAGGGGTCGGGCGAGCAGTACTTC. This chain connects TRBV6-2 or TRBV6-3 to TRBJ2-7, with 10 bases matching TRBD1. Trimming removed 6 bases from V and 6 bases from J; junction bases left unmatched: 11. The CDR3 contains 15 residues. CDR1 and CDR2 from the germline V gene are MNHEY and SVGEGT.

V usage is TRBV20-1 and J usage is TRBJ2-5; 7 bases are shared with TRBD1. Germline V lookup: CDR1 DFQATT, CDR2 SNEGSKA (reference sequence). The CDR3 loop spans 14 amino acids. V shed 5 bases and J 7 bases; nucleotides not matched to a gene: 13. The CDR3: CSAPRDSSRGTQYF. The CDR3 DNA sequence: TGCAGTGCTCCCCGGGACAGCTCCCGAGGGACCCAGTACTTC.

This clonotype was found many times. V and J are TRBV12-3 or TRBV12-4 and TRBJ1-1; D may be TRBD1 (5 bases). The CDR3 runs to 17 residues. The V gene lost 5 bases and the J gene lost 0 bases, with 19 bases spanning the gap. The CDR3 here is CASSTLPRGYMNTEAFF. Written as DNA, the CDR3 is TGTGCCAGCAGTACCCTCCCCCGGGGGTACATGAACACTGAAGCTTTCTTT.

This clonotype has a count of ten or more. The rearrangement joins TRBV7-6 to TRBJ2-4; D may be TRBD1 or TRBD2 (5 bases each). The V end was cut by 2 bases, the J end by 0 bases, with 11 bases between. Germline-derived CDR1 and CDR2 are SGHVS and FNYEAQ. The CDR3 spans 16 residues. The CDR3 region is CASSLRGVSAKNIQYF. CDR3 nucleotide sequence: TGTGCCAGCAGCTTAAGAGGGGTATCAGCCAAAAACATTCAGTACTTC.

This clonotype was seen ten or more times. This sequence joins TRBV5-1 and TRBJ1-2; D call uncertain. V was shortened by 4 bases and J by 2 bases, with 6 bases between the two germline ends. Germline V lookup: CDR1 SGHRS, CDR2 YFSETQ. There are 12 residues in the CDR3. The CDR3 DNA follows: TGCGCCAGCAGCCGGGAGAACTATGGCTACACCTTC. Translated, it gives CASSRENYGYTF.

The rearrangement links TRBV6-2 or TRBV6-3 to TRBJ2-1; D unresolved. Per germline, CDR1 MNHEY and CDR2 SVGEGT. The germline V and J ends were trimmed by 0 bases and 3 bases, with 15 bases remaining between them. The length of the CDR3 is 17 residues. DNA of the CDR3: TGTGCCAGCAGTTACTCGCCGCCTGTAGGGATCTACAATGAGCAGTTCTTC. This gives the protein CASSYSPPVGIYNEQFF.

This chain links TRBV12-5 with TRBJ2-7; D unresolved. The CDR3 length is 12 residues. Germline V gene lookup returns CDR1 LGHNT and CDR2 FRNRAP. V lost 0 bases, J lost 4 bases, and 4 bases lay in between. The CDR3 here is CASGLVIYEQYF. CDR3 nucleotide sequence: TGTGCTAGTGGTTTGGTTATTTACGAGCAGTACTTC.

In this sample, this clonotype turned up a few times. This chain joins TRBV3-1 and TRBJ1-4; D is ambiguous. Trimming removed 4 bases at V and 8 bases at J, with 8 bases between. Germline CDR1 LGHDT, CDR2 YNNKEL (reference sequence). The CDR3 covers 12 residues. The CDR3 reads CASSLGGEKLFF. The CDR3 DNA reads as TGTGCCAGCAGCCTTGGAGGGGAAAAACTGTTTTTT.

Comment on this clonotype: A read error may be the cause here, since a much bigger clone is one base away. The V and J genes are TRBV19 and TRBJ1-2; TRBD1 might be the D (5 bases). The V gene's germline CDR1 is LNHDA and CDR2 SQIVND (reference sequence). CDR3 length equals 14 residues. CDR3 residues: CTSSNQGLSYGYTF. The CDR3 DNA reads TGTACCAGTAGCAATCAGGGACTGTCCTATGGCTACACCTTC.

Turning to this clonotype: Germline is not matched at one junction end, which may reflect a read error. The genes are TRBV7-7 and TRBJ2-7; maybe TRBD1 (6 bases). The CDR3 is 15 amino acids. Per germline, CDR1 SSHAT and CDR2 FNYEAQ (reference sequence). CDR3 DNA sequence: TGTGCTAGCAGCTCTGGTGGGACACCAGAATACGAGCAGTACTTC. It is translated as CASSSGGTPEYEQYF.

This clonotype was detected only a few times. The CDR3 DNA follows: TGCAGTGCTAGAGTAACTAGCGGGAGACGGGCCGAGCAGTACTTC. Translating gives CSARVTSGRRAEQYF. The J gene is TRBJ2-7, the V gene TRBV20-1, with 11 bases fitting TRBD2. The CDR3 totals 15 residues. V was pared by 1 base and J by 6 bases, with 8 bases of the junction left unmatched. Germline CDR1 reads DFQATT; CDR2 reads SNEGSKA (reference sequence).

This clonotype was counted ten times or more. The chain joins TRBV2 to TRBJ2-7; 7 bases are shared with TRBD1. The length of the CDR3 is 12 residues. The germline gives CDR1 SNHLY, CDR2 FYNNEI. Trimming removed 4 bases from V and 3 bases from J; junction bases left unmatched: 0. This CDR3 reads CASSGTGYEQYF. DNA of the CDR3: TGTGCCAGCAGTGGGACAGGCTACGAGCAGTACTTC.

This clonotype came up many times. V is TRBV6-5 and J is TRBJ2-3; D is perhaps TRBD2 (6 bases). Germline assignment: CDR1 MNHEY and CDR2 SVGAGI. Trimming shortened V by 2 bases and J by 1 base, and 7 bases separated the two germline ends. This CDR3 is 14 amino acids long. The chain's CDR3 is CASSYGGGTDTQYF. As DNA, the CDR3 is TGTGCCAGCAGTTACGGCGGGGGCACAGATACGCAGTATTTT.

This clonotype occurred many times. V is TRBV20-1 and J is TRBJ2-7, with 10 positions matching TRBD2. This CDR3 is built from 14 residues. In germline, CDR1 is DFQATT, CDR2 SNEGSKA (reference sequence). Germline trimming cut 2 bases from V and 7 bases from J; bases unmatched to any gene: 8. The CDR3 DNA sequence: TGCAGTGCTAGACTAGCGGGAGTTGAATCTGAGCAGTACTTC. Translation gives CSARLAGVESEQYF.

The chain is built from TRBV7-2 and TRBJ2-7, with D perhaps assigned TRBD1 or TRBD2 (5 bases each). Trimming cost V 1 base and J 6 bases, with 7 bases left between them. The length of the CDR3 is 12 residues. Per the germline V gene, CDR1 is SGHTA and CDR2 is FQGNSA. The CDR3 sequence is CASSLERGEQYF. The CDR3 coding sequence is TGTGCCAGCAGCTTAGAGAGGGGCGAGCAGTACTTC.

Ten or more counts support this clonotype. Here the CDR3 DNA reads TGTGCCAGCAGTTACTCGAGTGGTAGGGAATGGCAGTTCTTC. This encodes CASSYSSGREWQFF. V is TRBV6-2 or TRBV6-3 and J is TRBJ2-1; D remains ambiguous. V lost 0 bases and J lost 12, with 15 bases in between. CDR3 length: 14 amino acids. CDR1 MNHEY and CDR2 SVGEGT come from the germline V gene.

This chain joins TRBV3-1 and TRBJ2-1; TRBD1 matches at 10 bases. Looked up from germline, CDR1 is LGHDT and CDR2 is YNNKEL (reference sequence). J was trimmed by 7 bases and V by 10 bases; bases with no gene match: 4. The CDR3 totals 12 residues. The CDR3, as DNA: TGTGCCATCGGACAGGGGGGAAATGAGCAGTTCTTC. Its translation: CAIGQGGNEQFF.

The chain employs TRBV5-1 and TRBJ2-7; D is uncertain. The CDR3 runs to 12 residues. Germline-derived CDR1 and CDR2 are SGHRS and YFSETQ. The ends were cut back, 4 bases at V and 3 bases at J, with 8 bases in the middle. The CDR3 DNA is TGCGCCAGCAGCCGACTGGGCTACGAGCAGTACTTC. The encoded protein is CASSRLGYEQYF. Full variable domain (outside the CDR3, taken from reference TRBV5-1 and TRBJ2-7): KAGVTQTPRYLIKTRGQQVTLSCSPISGHRSVSWYQQTPGQGLQFLFEYFSETQRNKGNFPGRFSGRQFSNSRSEMNVSTLELGDSALYLCASSRLGYEQYFGPGTRLTVT.

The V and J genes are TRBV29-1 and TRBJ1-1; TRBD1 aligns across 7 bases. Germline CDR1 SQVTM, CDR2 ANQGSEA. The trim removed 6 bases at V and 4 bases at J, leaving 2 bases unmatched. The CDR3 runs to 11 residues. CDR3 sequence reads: CSVHRGTEAFF. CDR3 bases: TGCAGCGTGCACAGGGGCACTGAAGCTTTCTTT.